The source of this TCR beta chain is a study of long-term antiretroviral therapy in people with HIV (dated by TCRdb to 2021 to 2024). Looking at the study overall: The earliest samples were collected roughly a decade before the 2015 WHO recommendation for immediate ART, at a time when ART was usually postponed until CD4 counts fell. A total of 150 to 200 cryopreserved PBMC samples came from 30 or so adults with confirmed HIV infection and were collected serially over a mean of roughly six years (range 1-12). About 35% of the 30 participants with HIV were female. No cross-contamination during QIAcube processing turned up in test extractions that ran a monoclonal T-cell line alongside around 34 polyclonal samples. This retrospective serial study examined whether starting ART and sustained HIV suppression were associated with changes in the composition and diversity of the TRB repertoire in peripheral blood.

The CDR3 sequence holds 15 residues, the cysteine and phenylalanine included. Of the read, only the CDR3 DNA is kept; its 45 bases are in frame from base 1. Findings and caveats that apply to the study as a whole: Expanded TRB clones identified before ART initiation dominated the repertoire across all time points, though the dominance fluctuated and decreased in many PLHIV after ART. The samples were dated from the mid-2000s to the late 2010s, and the ART regimens that were used may be less effective than current ART regimens. Compared with controls, HIV repertoires had narrower CDR3 length ranges, and the network structure pointed to an antigen-experienced repertoire that shifted only slightly toward naive after ART. A significant increase in TRB diversity was found to be associated with ART initiation, although TRB diversity was observed to remain significantly below that of transplant donor controls even after long-term ART. Limited PBMC availability meant only the TCR beta chain was sequenced, without alpha chain pairing. Unsorted PBMC were profiled instead of sorted CD4+ and CD8+ T cells because pre-ART samples had limited cell numbers. Inferences about post-ART repertoire changes were limited because no data were available on ART adherence, viral resistance or therapy changes.

Participants were included only if at least one PBMC sample before ART initiation and at least two post-ART samples were available. Every participant with HIV received treatment in the United States of America. Before DNA extraction, cryopreserved samples containing 1-10 million PBMC were thawed and washed. At the time of the earliest PBMC sample, participants with HIV were aged between about 23 and 55 years. Per participant, PBMC samples came from 1-4 timepoints prior to ART initiation and 2-8 timepoints following ART initiation, for a median of 7 samples. For every participant, serial HIV viral load, CD4+ T-cell count, ART history and demographic data were obtained. A Qiagen kit on a QIAcube was used to extract genomic DNA from unsorted PBMC, with samples processed in batches of 12. A single count supports this clone. No cognate antigen has been identified for it. Nothing much larger sits one base from this clone, and base qualities are not available.

The immunoSEQ hsTCRB v3.0 assay was used at survey level resolution to sequence the TRB variable region. The target sequencing depth for TRB was about 40,000-55,000 T-cell genomes per sample. TRB libraries were pooled and sequenced on an Illumina MiSeq using a v3 150-cycle kit. On the study's bioinformatics: Analysis of repertoires was carried out in R inside a reproducible Nextflow workflow spanning QC, data transformation and analysis. Custom analyses were implemented in LymphoSeq2, an R package for AIRR-Seq data exploration. After excluding a handful of samples that yielded fewer than 5000 total TRB sequences, 190 or so HIV repertoires remained for analysis. Of the 188 retained HIV repertoires, some 60 were collected before and around 130 after ART initiation. Repertoires were downsampled to 5000 TRB nucleotide sequences, and summary statistics were averaged over 100 downsampling iterations. The analysis kept only TRB sequences whose CDR3 regions were at least seven amino acids long. A Shannon entropy-derived clonality score and the Gini coefficient were used to measure diversity. In the repertoire networks, any two of the top 5000 CDR3 amino acid sequences were connected whenever the two sequences differed by an edit distance of one. GLIPH2 predicted antigen specificity groups and MHC restriction for TRB CDR3 amino acid sequences. CDR3 amino acid sequences were matched against VDJdb and McPAS-TCR to flag known CMV, EBV, HIV or tissue antigen associations. Pre-ART, post-ART and control groups were compared with Wilcoxon signed-rank tests and Holm-Bonferroni correction. This is the immuneACCESS table as TCRdb keeps it, with only in-frame sequences that have V and J called. A part of the clones is gone; compared with another copy, unresolved V genes explain less than half, and the rest is unexplained. V and J calls and clone size are as listed in that table; D and trimming were resolved from the DNA. For this sample the table gives over 15,000 clones, of which 91% were detected only once. Approximately 9.5% of the sample comes from the top ten.

Sequences were derived from unsorted PBMCs, sampled 3 years after starting antiretroviral therapy. The source is a man aged 45 to 65 with HIV. Recombination joined TRBV21-1 with TRBJ1-4; TRBD1, the table's D call, was not compared with the DNA. TRBV21-1 is described as a pseudogene. CDR3 protein: CASSSITGSDEKLFF. The nucleotides read TGTGCCAGCAGCAGTATCACAGGGTCGGATGAAAAACTGTTTTTT.